These T cell receptor beta chains were read from a single sample in a study of shared clonotypes between healthy human individuals. The protocol was immunoSEQ multiplex PCR, while the TCRdb copy is restricted to in-frame clones and leaves out a portion. The sample consists of 2 million to 2.5 million clones, approximately 96% of them appearing once. The specimen sequenced was naive CD4+ T cells sorted from blood. The source is a man between 18 and 35 years old in good health. CDR3s include the opening cysteine and the closing phenylalanine or tryptophan. The order of the fields is J gene, CDR3 length, V gene, D gene, clone size, CDR3 protein, CDR3 DNA. A D gene is named only where the DNA matches it firmly. For some rows the clone size is stated as once, few or many, or as a class when expanded; others skip it.

TRBJ1-1 | 14 | TRBV7-3 | . | . | CASSLTSGNTEAFF | TGTGCCAGCAGCTTAACCAGTGGGAACACTGAAGCTTTCTTT
TRBJ1-2 | 13 | TRBV28 | . | . | CASRRDSRYGYTF | TGTGCCAGCAGGAGGGACTCCCGCTATGGCTACACCTTC
TRBJ1-4 | 14 | TRBV5-1 | . | . | CASSLGRDGEKLFF | TGCGCCAGCAGCTTGGGCAGGGATGGTGAAAAACTGTTTTTT
TRBJ2-3 | 17 | TRBV10-1 | . | . | CASSSSFGPGFSDTQYF | TGCGCCAGCAGTAGCTCTTTTGGACCAGGATTTTCCGATACGCAGTATTTT
TRBJ1-2 | 13 | TRBV30 | . | . | CAWSTGGAYGYTF | TGTGCCTGGAGTACGGGGGGCGCCTATGGCTACACCTTC
TRBJ1-1 | 16 | TRBV10-1 | TRBD1 | few | CASSPWTGLGYTEAFF | TGCGCCAGCAGTCCCTGGACAGGCTTAGGATATACTGAAGCTTTCTTT
TRBJ1-5 | 15 | TRBV10-3 | . | . | CAISESEGGGQPQHF | TGTGCCATCAGTGAGTCGGAAGGGGGGGGTCAGCCCCAGCATTTT
TRBJ1-2 | 14 | TRBV6-5 | . | . | CASRMDPANYGYTF | TGTGCCAGCAGGATGGACCCGGCTAACTATGGCTACACCTTC
TRBJ2-1 | 15 | TRBV5-5 | . | . | CASSLAEGDYNEQFF | TGTGCCAGCAGCTTGGCGGAGGGGGATTACAATGAGCAGTTCTTC
TRBJ1-1 | 16 | TRBV6-6 | TRBD1 | . | CASTTRDRKMNTEAFF | TGTGCCAGCACAACACGGGACAGAAAAATGAACACTGAAGCTTTCTTT
TRBJ2-7 | 13 | TRBV29-1 | . | . | CSVVLRLTYEQYF | TGCAGCGTTGTACTTCGACTGACCTACGAGCAGTACTTC
TRBJ2-1 | 15 | TRBV5-1 | . | . | CASSWAGTWAYEQFF | TGCGCCAGCAGCTGGGCCGGGACATGGGCATATGAGCAGTTCTTC
TRBJ1-4 | 15 | TRBV10-3 | . | once | CAISEYGEANEKLFF | TGTGCCATCAGTGAGTACGGGGAGGCTAATGAAAAACTGTTTTTT
TRBJ1-6 | 15 | TRBV5-1 | TRBD1 | . | CASSLVGQMNSPLHF | TGCGCCAGCAGCTTGGTGGGACAGATGAATTCACCCCTCCACTTT
TRBJ1-1 | 15 | TRBV19 | . | . | CASSIGGIGSTEAFF | TGTGCCAGTAGTATAGGAGGTATTGGAAGCACTGAAGCTTTCTTT
TRBJ1-5 | 15 | TRBV4-2 | TRBD1 | . | CASSLDGTGGEPQHF | TGTGCCAGCAGCCTCGACGGGACAGGGGGAGAGCCCCAGCATTTT